These 15 T cell receptor beta chains share one sample of origin, sequenced in a study of molecular identifiers for immune sequencing clone quantification. From the PCR reads, TCRdb called clonotypes with MiXCR, one entry per CDR3 protein. Among about 510,000 distinct CDR3 sequences, 20% to 25% were seen once, and the ten largest hold 0.7% to 0.95%. The sequencing sample was made of naive CD8+ T cells from blood, with Jurkat cell RNA spiked in. Regarding subset: FACS-sorted CD8+CD4-CCR7+CD45RA+ naive T cells. These receptors were taken from a human donor in good health. Some libraries in this study had Jurkat cell RNA spiked in.

The V gene is TRBV30, the J gene TRBJ2-1; D unclear. The CDR3 loop spans 13 amino acids. With 2 bases removed from V and 13 bases from J, the gap between germline ends came to 18 bases. Germline assignment: CDR1 GTSNPN and CDR2 SVGIG (reference sequence). The CDR3 region has the DNA TGTGCCTGGAGTTACACAAGGACCGATGTACAGTTCTTC. Protein sequence: CAWSYTRTDVQFF.

This clonotype was found many times. DNA of the CDR3: TGTGCCAGCAGCCGGGACCAGCCCCAGCATTTT. Protein product: CASSRDQPQHF. V usage is TRBV6-1 and J usage is TRBJ1-5, with D possibly being TRBD1 (5 bases). The germline CDR1 and CDR2 sequences are MNHNS and SASEGT. The CDR3 contains 11 residues. V was clipped by 6 bases and J by 7 bases, with 7 bases between them.

The chain recombines TRBV6-5 with TRBJ1-5, with TRBD1 identical over 7 bases. After removal of 6 bases from V and 9 bases from J, the junction contained 14 bases not matched to a gene. This CDR3 has 15 residues. Germline loops: CDR1 MNHEY, CDR2 SVGAGI. CDR3 DNA: TGTGCCAGCAGGGTGGGACAGACGAAGGATCGGCCCCAGCATTTT. Translation gives CASRVGQTKDRPQHF.

Turning to this clonotype: A single base separates this from a much larger clone, so it may be a read error. The J gene is TRBJ2-1, the V gene TRBV11-2, with a possible D match to TRBD1 (6 bases). The germline V gene encodes CDR1 SGHAT and CDR2 FQNNGV. The CDR3 covers 13 residues. CDR3 DNA sequence: TGTGCCAGCAGCTTCAGTGGGGGCAATGAGCGGTTCTTC. Its protein product is CASSFSGGNERFF.

This clonotype was picked up a small number of times. This sequence joins TRBV30 and TRBJ1-2; D is ambiguous. The germline V gene encodes CDR1 GTSNPN and CDR2 SVGIG (reference sequence). V was shortened by 3 bases and J by 6 bases, with 11 bases between the two germline ends. The CDR3 length is 12 residues. The CDR3 DNA sequence: TGTGCCTGGAGGTGGGGAGGCAATGGCTACACCTTC. Translating gives CAWRWGGNGYTF.

The V gene is TRBV4-2, the J gene TRBJ2-5; D might be TRBD1 (7 bases). This CDR3 is built from 16 residues. V lost 1 base and J lost 4, with 16 bases in between. The germline gives CDR1 LGHNA, CDR2 YNFKEQ. In DNA, the CDR3 is TGTGCCAGCAGCCAAGTCAGGGGGGCGGGTGGAGAGACCCAGTACTTC. Its translation: CASSQVRGAGGETQYF.

The chain employs TRBV19 and TRBJ2-2; D unresolved. The CDR3 runs to 16 residues. CDR1 is LNHDA and CDR2 is SQIVND in the germline V gene (reference sequence). Trimming took 3 bases from V and 6 from J, leaving 17 bases between them. The CDR3 loop reads CASSIPGRMPSGELFF. The CDR3 bases are TGTGCCAGTAGTATTCCGGGCCGTATGCCATCCGGGGAGCTGTTTTTT.

This clonotype was seen ten or more times. V gene TRBV7-8 combines with J gene TRBJ2-1; the D gene is possibly TRBD2 (5 bases). The length of the CDR3 is 14 residues. The V end was cut by 4 bases, the J end by 6 bases, with 13 bases between. From germline, CDR1 is SGHVS and CDR2 FQNEAQ. This CDR3 reads CASSSGGRSNEQFF. Here the CDR3 DNA reads TGTGCCAGCAGCTCTGGAGGACGAAGCAATGAGCAGTTCTTC.

Ten or more counts support this clonotype. The chain combines TRBV28 with TRBJ2-6; the D is unclear. With 3 bases removed from V and 2 bases from J, the gap between germline ends came to 5 bases. The germline V gene encodes CDR1 MDHEN and CDR2 SYDVKM. The CDR3 consists of 14 residues. The CDR3 is CASSFGPGANVLTF. The DNA of the CDR3 is TGTGCCAGCAGTTTCGGTCCTGGGGCCAACGTCCTGACTTTC. The whole variable domain, filled in from reference TRBV28 and TRBJ2-6, reads DVKVTQSSRYLVKRTGEKVFLECVQDMDHENMFWYRQDPGLGLRLIYFSYDVKMKEKGDIPEGYSVSREKKERFSLILESASTNQTSMYLCASSFGPGANVLTFGAGSRLTVL.

This clonotype appeared once. The rearrangement uses TRBV3-1 and TRBJ1-5; D is unclear. This CDR3 has 15 amino acids. Germline V gene sequence: CDR1 LGHDT, CDR2 YNNKEL (reference sequence). Trimming cost V 4 bases and J 4 bases, with 14 bases left between them. CDR3 region: CASSLDLSKNQPQHF. CDR3 DNA sequence: TGTGCCAGCAGCCTAGATCTGTCTAAGAATCAGCCCCAGCATTTT.

About this clonotype itself: This could be a read error, since a much larger clone is one nucleotide away. This chain connects TRBV3-1 to TRBJ2-5; D possibly corresponds to TRBD2 (6 bases). This CDR3 has 15 amino acids. Germline V CDR1 and CDR2: LGHDT, YNNKEL (reference sequence). CDR3 nucleotides: TGTACCAGCAGCCAAGTATTGCCTAGCGTCGGGACCCAGTACTTC. Residues: CTSSQVLPSVGTQYF.

This clonotype was observed at least ten times. The chain is built from TRBV30 and TRBJ2-7; the D call may be TRBD1 or TRBD2 (5 bases each). CDR1 is GTSNPN and CDR2 is SVGIG in the germline V gene (reference sequence). Trimming stripped 2 bases from V and 7 bases from J, with 12 bases between. The CDR3 covers 12 residues. As DNA, the CDR3 is TGTGCCTGGAGTTCCGGGACCCAGGAGCAGTACTTC. It codes for CAWSSGTQEQYF.

This clonotype occurred a few times. V usage is TRBV5-5 and J usage is TRBJ1-1; D gene ambiguous. Trimming removed 4 bases at V and 3 bases at J, with 13 bases between. Germline CDR1 SGHKS, CDR2 YYEKEE (reference sequence). The CDR3 is 14 residues long. The CDR3 protein is CASSPPGQDTEAFF. The DNA of the CDR3 is TGTGCCAGCAGCCCACCTGGGCAGGACACTGAAGCTTTCTTT.

The sample holds many counts of this clonotype. The chain has TRBV20-1 and TRBJ2-3, with D possibly being TRBD1 or TRBD2 (5 bases each). There are 15 residues in the CDR3. With 5 bases removed from V and 3 bases from J, the gap between germline ends came to 18 bases. CDR1 is DFQATT, CDR2 SNEGSKA, per germline (reference sequence). The CDR3 is CSAPRVGVETDTQYF. Written as DNA, the CDR3 is TGCAGTGCTCCCAGGGTGGGAGTAGAAACAGATACGCAGTATTTT.

This clonotype was detected a few times. This chain uses TRBV4-3 with TRBJ2-5; D assignment may be TRBD1 or TRBD2 (5 bases each). Germline CDR1 LGHNA, CDR2 YSLEER. Trimming pared 0 bases from V and 3 bases from J, leaving 11 bases between. The CDR3 runs 15 residues. The CDR3 region has the DNA TGCGCCAGCAGCCAAGATCTTATGGGGGAAGAGACCCAGTACTTC. It specifies CASSQDLMGEETQYF.